The 26 T cell receptor beta chains in this list originate from one sample, sequenced in a study of cytomegalovirus exposure and HLA in healthy donors. The PCR used 60 Vbeta and 13 Jbeta primers. Method: immunoSEQ multiplex PCR; TCRdb's copy keeps in-frame clones and lacks some. This listing includes around 100,000 clones. Sequencing input: PBMCs. These receptors were taken from a man younger than 40 in good health and CMV-seronegative.

The chain joins TRBV5-1 to TRBJ1-2; 8 bases agree with TRBD1. Germline CDR1 and CDR2: SGHRS and YFSETQ. After removal of 1 base from V and 4 bases from J, the junction contained 3 bases not matched to a gene. This CDR3 is 14 amino acids long. The CDR3 reads CASSLSDRVYGYTF. In DNA form, the CDR3 reads TGCGCCAGCAGCTTGTCGGACAGGGTCTATGGCTACACCTTC. The entire variable domain, with the rest obtained from reference TRBV5-1 and TRBJ1-2, is as follows: KAGVTQTPRYLIKTRGQQVTLSCSPISGHRSVSWYQQTPGQGLQFLFEYFSETQRNKGNFPGRFSGRQFSNSRSEMNVSTLELGDSALYLCASSLSDRVYGYTFGSGTRLTVV.

The chain couples TRBV5-6 to TRBJ1-2, with TRBD1 identical over 8 bases. This CDR3 spans 14 amino acids. CDR1 SGHDT and CDR2 YYEEEE come from the germline V gene. V dropped 3 bases and J dropped 7; count of bases not matched to a gene: 8. This chain's CDR3 is CASSWGQELSGYTF. In DNA, the CDR3 is TGTGCCAGCAGCTGGGGACAGGAACTTAGTGGCTACACCTTC.

This chain uses TRBV30 with TRBJ1-2; TRBD1 is a possible D gene (5 bases). Per germline, CDR1 GTSNPN and CDR2 SVGIG (reference sequence). This CDR3 contains 12 residues. V was pared by 4 bases and J by 0 bases, with 6 bases between. The CDR3 protein is CAWTGPNYGYTF. For the CDR3, the DNA is TGTGCCTGGACAGGGCCTAACTATGGCTACACCTTC.

This chain joins TRBV5-5 and TRBJ1-2, with D possibly being TRBD1 (6 bases). The CDR3 consists of 15 residues. The germline CDR1 and CDR2 sequences are SGHKS and YYEKEE (reference sequence). Trimming shortened V by 1 base and J by 4 bases, and 14 bases separated the two germline ends. CDR3 protein: CASSLSPGESYGYTF. The CDR3 DNA reads TGTGCCAGCAGCTTGAGTCCAGGGGAGAGCTATGGCTACACCTTC. Using reference TRBV5-5 and TRBJ1-2 for the parts outside the CDR3, the full variable domain is DAGVTQSPTHLIKTRGQQVTLRCSPISGHKSVSWYQQVLGQGPQFIFQYYEKEERGRGNFPDRFSARQFPNYSSELNVNALLLGDSALYLCASSLSPGESYGYTFGSGTRLTVV.

V and J are TRBV9 and TRBJ2-2, with D unresolved. This CDR3 contains 16 residues. CDR1 and CDR2 from the germline V gene are SGDLS and YYNGEE. V was pared by 1 base and J by 1 base, with 11 bases between. CDR3 nucleotides: TGTGCCAGCAGCGTAAACCCTGCAGGGAACACCGGGGAGCTGTTTTTT. Translating it yields CASSVNPAGNTGELFF.

CDR3 DNA: TGTGCCAGCAGCTTAGCGCTCTACGAGCAGTACTTC. Amino acids: CASSLALYEQYF. The chain recombines TRBV7-2 with TRBJ2-5; D is unclear. The J call may be mistaken, given a closer DNA end match to TRBJ2-7. The germline V gene has CDR1 SGHTA and CDR2 FQGNSA. The CDR3 contains 12 residues.

This chain links TRBV7-8 with TRBJ1-4; D may be TRBD1 (6 bases). Germline assignment: CDR1 SGHVS and CDR2 FQNEAQ. CDR3 length equals 15 residues. Trimming took 1 base from V and 8 from J, leaving 14 bases between them. As DNA, the CDR3 is TGTGCCAGCAGCTTAGTTTCAGGGGCTGGCGAAAAACTGTTTTTT. It encodes CASSLVSGAGEKLFF.

The chain links TRBV19 to TRBJ1-2; D is possibly TRBD1 (6 bases). Trimming stripped 10 bases from V and 5 bases from J, with 29 bases between. Germline assignment: CDR1 LNHDA and CDR2 SQIVND (reference sequence). The CDR3 spans 17 residues. CDR3 sequence (DNA): TGTGCCACCACAAAACGGGGGGGGCCCCTGGAAGGATATGGCTACACCTTC. Its translation is CATTKRGGPLEGYGYTF.

This chain links TRBV7-2 with TRBJ2-7; 12 nucleotides line up with TRBD2. CDR3 length equals 15 residues. Germline CDR1 is SGHTA and CDR2 is FQGNSA. With 5 bases clipped from V and 2 bases from J, the junction kept 4 bases outside the gene matches. This CDR3 is CASSPRLAGAYEQYF. The DNA for the CDR3 is TGTGCCAGCAGCCCGCGACTAGCGGGGGCCTACGAGCAGTACTTC. The complete variable domain, with remaining parts taken from reference TRBV7-2 and TRBJ2-7, reads GAGVSQSPSNKVTEKGKDVELRCDPISGHTALYWYRQSLGQGLEFLIYFQGNSAPDKSGLPSDRFSAERTGGSVSTLTIQRTQQEDSAVYLCASSPRLAGAYEQYFGPGTRLTVT.

This sequence joins TRBV9 and TRBJ2-5; 9 bases match TRBD2. CDR1 SGDLS and CDR2 YYNGEE come from the germline V gene. V trimming: 0 bases; J trimming: 3 bases; junction bases outside the gene matches: 0. This CDR3 region has 14 residues. CDR3 coding DNA: TGTGCCAGCAGCGTAGGGACTAGCGAAGAGACCCAGTACTTC. Protein product: CASSVGTSEETQYF.

J is TRBJ2-7 and V is TRBV20-1, with 7 bases fitting TRBD1. Germline V lookup: CDR1 DFQATT, CDR2 SNEGSKA (reference sequence). The CDR3 runs to 10 residues. The V and J ends lost 3 bases and 11 bases, in that order; junction bases with no gene match: 4. As DNA, the CDR3 is TGCAGTGCTAGTCGTGACAGGGAGTACTTC. This encodes CSASRDREYF.

The chain joins TRBV5-1 to TRBJ2-3; D ambiguous. Trimming took 5 bases from V and 0 from J, leaving 13 bases between them. The CDR3 is 15 residues long. CDR1 SGHRS and CDR2 YFSETQ come from the germline V gene. The CDR3 DNA reads as TGCGCCAGCAGGGAACAGCCTTTTAGCACAGATACGCAGTATTTT. This codes for CASREQPFSTDTQYF.

The chain employs TRBV2 and TRBJ2-1, with no clear D. Germline lookup yields CDR1 SNHLY and CDR2 FYNNEI. This CDR3 comprises 11 residues. Trimming pared 2 bases from V and 10 bases from J, leaving 6 bases between. The CDR3 DNA sequence: TGTGCCAGCAGTGAATACGGGGAGCAGTTCTTC. Translating gives CASSEYGEQFF.

The rearrangement links TRBV7-2 to TRBJ1-1; D is unclear. CDR1 is SGHTA and CDR2 is FQGNSA in the germline V gene. This CDR3 spans 13 amino acids. Trimming pared 5 bases from V and 9 bases from J, leaving 16 bases between. The CDR3 DNA reads TGTGCCAGCAGCCTATCAAAACTATCGAAAGCTTTCTTT. Translation gives CASSLSKLSKAFF.

V usage is TRBV9 and J usage is TRBJ1-2; the D gene is possibly TRBD1 (5 bases). The CDR3 runs 15 residues. Germline CDR1 and CDR2: SGDLS and YYNGEE. Trimming cost V 3 bases and J 1 base, with 13 bases left between them. The CDR3 reads CASSGLRDYNYGYTF. The CDR3 bases are TGTGCCAGCAGCGGCTTAAGGGACTATAACTATGGCTACACCTTC.

J is TRBJ1-2 and V is TRBV10-3; TRBD1 aligns across 7 bases. The CDR3 is 11 residues long. Per the germline V gene, CDR1 is ENHRY and CDR2 is SYGVKD. With 8 bases clipped from V and 7 bases from J, the junction kept 4 bases outside the gene matches. CDR3: CAISTGFGYTF. The CDR3 DNA reads as TGTGCCATCTCGACAGGGTTTGGCTACACCTTC.

V is TRBV5-1 and J is TRBJ1-4, with D unresolved. Germline CDR1 is SGHRS and CDR2 is YFSETQ. V was pared by 0 bases and J by 5 bases, with 8 bases between. The CDR3 has 14 residues. The CDR3 bases are TGCGCCAGCAGCTTGGGGGAGCAAAATGAAAAACTGTTTTTT. Its protein product is CASSLGEQNEKLFF.

The V gene is TRBV4-2, the J gene TRBJ2-4; the match to TRBD1 covers 9 bases. The CDR3 contains 20 residues. The V gene end was trimmed by 0 bases and the J gene end by 6 bases; junction bases not matched to a gene: 18. Germline CDR1 LGHNA, CDR2 YNFKEQ. The CDR3 spells CASSQDQPQPTGGWGNIQYF. The CDR3 DNA is TGTGCCAGCAGCCAAGATCAGCCACAACCGACAGGGGGTTGGGGAAACATTCAGTACTTC.

The CDR3 region is CASRIESGANTGELFF. The CDR3 region has the DNA TGTGCCAGCAGGATAGAGAGCGGGGCGAACACCGGGGAGCTGTTTTTT. The chain links TRBV7-3 to TRBJ2-2, with TRBD2 matching 7 bases. V lost 6 bases to trimming and J lost 0 bases; unmatched junction nucleotides: 7. Germline-derived CDR1 and CDR2 are SGHTA and FQGTGA. CDR3 length: 16 residues.

This chain links TRBV27 with TRBJ1-1; D is perhaps TRBD1 (6 bases). This CDR3 has 13 amino acids. The germline V and J ends were trimmed by 5 bases and 3 bases, with 10 bases remaining between them. CDR1 and CDR2 from the germline V gene are MNHEY and SMNVEV (reference sequence). This CDR3 reads CASSQGIYTEAFF. The CDR3 DNA sequence: TGTGCCAGCAGTCAGGGGATCTACACTGAAGCTTTCTTT.

The rearrangement uses TRBV15 and TRBJ2-5; TRBD2 matches 7 bases. Germline V gene lookup returns CDR1 LNHNV and CDR2 YYDKDF (reference sequence). The CDR3 sequence is 15 residues long. J was trimmed by 3 bases and V by 4 bases; bases with no gene match: 8. DNA for the CDR3: TGTGCCACCAGCAATCGAGGACTAGGGGAAGAGACCCAGTACTTC. This sequence encodes CATSNRGLGEETQYF.

This sequence joins TRBV11-2 and TRBJ1-2; 9 bases align to TRBD1. The CDR3 runs to 16 residues. The germline gives CDR1 SGHAT, CDR2 FQNNGV. V lost 0 bases and J lost 7; bases outside the gene matches: 9. The CDR3 is CASSLDSGTGPFGYTF. DNA for the CDR3: TGTGCCAGCAGCTTAGACTCCGGGACAGGGCCTTTTGGCTACACCTTC.

The gene calls are TRBV9 and TRBJ2-5; 11 nucleotides align to TRBD1. Germline CDR1 is SGDLS and CDR2 is YYNGEE. The CDR3 has 16 residues. V lost 3 bases to trimming and J lost 6 bases; unmatched junction nucleotides: 10. The DNA for the CDR3 is TGTGCCAGCAGCGCCCGGGGACAGGGGGGCGCGCAGACCCAGTACTTC. This sequence encodes CASSARGQGGAQTQYF.

The genes are TRBV7-3 and TRBJ2-1; 9 nucleotides line up with TRBD2. Unmatched junction bases numbered 12, after V lost 6 bases and J lost 9 bases. This CDR3 has 15 residues. The germline V gene has CDR1 SGHTA and CDR2 FQGTGA. The CDR3 reads CASSQGAGGPSEQFF. The CDR3 coding sequence is TGTGCCAGCAGTCAAGGGGCGGGGGGGCCTTCTGAGCAGTTCTTC.

V and J are TRBV7-2 and TRBJ1-1; a weak D match, TRBD1 (6 bases). The CDR3 is 14 residues long. Per germline, CDR1 SGHTA and CDR2 FQGNSA. The V gene lost 5 bases and the J gene lost 1 base, with 11 bases spanning the gap. The CDR3 DNA sequence: TGTGCCAGCAGCCGGACGACAGGGAACACTGAAGCTTTCTTT. Translation gives CASSRTTGNTEAFF.

The chain recombines TRBV5-6 with TRBJ2-3; TRBD2 aligns across 9 bases. J lost 2 bases, V lost 0 bases, and 10 bases had no gene match. Germline CDR1 SGHDT, CDR2 YYEEEE. There are 18 residues in the CDR3. DNA of the CDR3: TGTGCCAGCAGCTTGGTTCCTAGCGGGGTTTTTTTCACAGATACGCAGTATTTT. This gives the protein CASSLVPSGVFFTDTQYF.